Included here is one T cell receptor (beta chain) sequence, with context. The same CDR3 can be traced to other DNA sequences in this sample. This sample was included in a study of shared clonotypes between healthy human individuals. TCRdb's copy holds only in-frame clones and misses some; the assay was immunoSEQ multiplex PCR. The sample records roughly 2 million clones, approximately 95% being singletons. This receptor was taken from a young man in good health. The sample consisted of naive CD4+ T cells sorted from blood. As to subset: CD45RA+ positively selected.

CDR3 in amino acids: CASSFGQHYNEQFF. In DNA form, the CDR3 reads TGTGCCAGCAGCTTTGGACAGCACTACAATGAGCAGTTCTTC. V gene TRBV11-2 combines with J gene TRBJ2-1; maybe TRBD1 (6 bases). The germline gives CDR1 SGHAT, CDR2 FQNNGV. Trimming cost V 3 bases and J 3 bases, with 9 bases left between them. This CDR3 has 14 residues.